Presented here are 4 T cell receptor beta chains from one specimen sequenced in a study of blood T cell repertoires in COVID-19. Profiling relied on immunoSEQ multiplex PCR, and the TCRdb table lists in-frame clones only, not all of them. The sample holds approximately 70,000 clones; roughly 84% are singletons and the top ten take roughly 4.7%. What was sequenced was peripheral blood. The receptor source for this set is an older woman with acute or convalescent COVID-19.

This clone was detected only a few times. The chain uses TRBV6-1 and TRBJ1-2; 8 nucleotides agree with TRBD1. CDR1 and CDR2 (germline): MNHNS, SASEGT. This CDR3 region has 17 residues. The ends lost 4 bases at V and 2 bases at J; junction bases unmatched: 12. DNA for the CDR3: TGTGCCAGCAGTGGCCAACCGGACAGGGCGAGAAACTATGGCTACACCTTC. Encoded protein: CASSGQPDRARNYGYTF.

J is TRBJ2-2 and V is TRBV27, with a possible D match to TRBD2 (5 bases). This CDR3 has 14 residues. Germline values: CDR1 MNHEY, CDR2 SMNVEV (reference sequence). V was cut by 6 bases and J by 0 bases, with 8 bases left in between. The CDR3 loop reads CASSRGTNTGELFF. The CDR3 DNA sequence: TGTGCCAGCAGCCGGGGAACGAACACCGGGGAGCTGTTTTTT.

This sequence joins TRBV2 and TRBJ2-7; D unresolved. This CDR3 contains 15 residues. Looked up from germline, CDR1 is SNHLY and CDR2 is FYNNEI. V lost 3 bases to trimming and J lost 0 bases, with 12 bases between them. As DNA, the CDR3 is TGTGCCAGCAGTGACAGACTCCACAACTCCTACGAGCAGTACTTC. It yields the protein CASSDRLHNSYEQYF. Combining the CDR3 with reference TRBV2 and TRBJ2-7 gives the whole variable domain EPEVTQTPSHQVTQMGQEVILRCVPISNHLYFYWYRQILGQKVEFLVSFYNNEISEKSEIFDDQFSVERPDGSNFTLKIRSTKLEDSAMYFCASSDRLHNSYEQYFGPGTRLTVT.

This chain connects TRBV9 to TRBJ1-5; perhaps TRBD1 as D (5 bases). Germline V gene sequence: CDR1 SGDLS, CDR2 YYNGEE. Deletions cut 3 bases from V and 1 base from J, with 8 bases between. This CDR3 is built from 14 residues. The CDR3 nucleotides are TGTGCCAGCAGCGCGACAGAGAGCAATCAGCCCCAGCATTTT. Its protein product is CASSATESNQPQHF.